This T cell receptor beta chain was obtained from a study of naive and memory T cell subsets. The sample holds a few counts of this clonotype. An equimolar mix of two oligonucleotides served as the beta constant-region primer for TRBC1 and TRBC2. Ligated cDNA was amplified by four rounds of PCR with nested alpha and beta constant-region primers and SP2. TCRdb recomputed calls from the UMI-ligation and nested PCR reads with MiXCR, one row per CDR3 protein. The sample shows approximately 80,000 distinct CDR3 sequences, 8% to 9.5% of them seen only once. V lost 7 bases to trimming and J lost 7 bases; unmatched junction nucleotides: 10. The CDR3 loop spans 14 amino acids. From germline, CDR1 is MNHNY and CDR2 SVGAGI (reference sequence).

V and J are TRBV6-6 and TRBJ1-5, with 7 bases matching TRBD1. Sequencing was carried out using naive CD8+ T cells from blood. This sequence was found in a human donor in good health. CDR3 bases: TGTGCCAGCAAAGACAGGGTCCAGCGCCAGCCCCAGCATTTT. It codes for CASKDRVQRQPQHF.